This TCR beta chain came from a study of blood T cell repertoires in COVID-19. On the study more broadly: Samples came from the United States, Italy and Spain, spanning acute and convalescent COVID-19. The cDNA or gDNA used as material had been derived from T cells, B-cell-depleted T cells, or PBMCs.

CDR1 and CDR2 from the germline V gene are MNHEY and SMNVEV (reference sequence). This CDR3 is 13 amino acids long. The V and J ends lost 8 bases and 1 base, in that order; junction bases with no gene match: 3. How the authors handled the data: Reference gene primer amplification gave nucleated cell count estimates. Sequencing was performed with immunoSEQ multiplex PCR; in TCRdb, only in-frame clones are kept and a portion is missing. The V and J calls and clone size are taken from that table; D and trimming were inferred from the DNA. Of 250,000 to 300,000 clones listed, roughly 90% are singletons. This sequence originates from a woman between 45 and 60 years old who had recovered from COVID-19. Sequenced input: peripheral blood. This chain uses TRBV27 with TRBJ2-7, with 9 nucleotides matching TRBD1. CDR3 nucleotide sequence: TGTGCCAGCGCCGGGACAGGGTCCTACGAGCAGTACTTC. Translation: CASAGTGSYEQYF.